The present TCR beta chain was sequenced within a study of cytomegalovirus exposure and HLA in healthy donors. On this clone itself: Its antigen remains unknown.

General study findings and limits: Most CMV-associated TCR beta chains appeared HLA-restricted in a later analysis. Earlier analysis found most TCR beta V segments productive about 90% or about 30% of the time.

Both 60 Vbeta primers and 13 Jbeta primers went into the PCR. Some clones are missing from TCRdb's copy, which holds only in-frame ones; the method was immunoSEQ multiplex PCR. The sample lists around 300,000 clones; 70% to 90% were seen once. CDR3 size: 17 residues. Losses at the gene ends were 1 base for V and 5 bases for J; bases not matched to a gene: 12. In germline, CDR1 is SEHNR, CDR2 FQNEAQ (reference sequence). The chain carries TRBV7-9 and TRBJ1-2; 8 bases map to TRBD1. The specimen was PBMCs. This TCR was recovered from a young woman in good health and CMV-seronegative. CDR3 in amino acids: CASSLVGQGAVLYGYTF. Here the CDR3 DNA reads TGTGCCAGCAGCTTAGTTGGGCAGGGGGCTGTTTTGTATGGCTACACCTTC.